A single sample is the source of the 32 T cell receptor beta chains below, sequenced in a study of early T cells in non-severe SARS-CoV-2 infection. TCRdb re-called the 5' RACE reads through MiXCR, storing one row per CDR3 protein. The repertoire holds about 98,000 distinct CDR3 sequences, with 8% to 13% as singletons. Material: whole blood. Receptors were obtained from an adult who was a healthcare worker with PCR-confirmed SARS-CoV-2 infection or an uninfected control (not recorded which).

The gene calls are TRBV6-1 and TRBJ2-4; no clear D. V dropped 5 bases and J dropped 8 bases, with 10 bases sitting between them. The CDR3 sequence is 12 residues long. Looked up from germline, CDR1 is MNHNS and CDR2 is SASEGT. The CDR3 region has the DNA TGTGCCAGCAGTCCTCCTGGGTACATTCAGTACTTC. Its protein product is CASSPPGYIQYF.

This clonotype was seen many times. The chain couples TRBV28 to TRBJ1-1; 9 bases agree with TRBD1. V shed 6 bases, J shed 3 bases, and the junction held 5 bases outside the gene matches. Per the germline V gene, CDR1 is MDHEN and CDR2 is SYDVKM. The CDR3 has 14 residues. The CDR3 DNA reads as TGTGCCAGCAGCGTTACAGGGGGCGACACTGAAGCTTTCTTT. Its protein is CASSVTGGDTEAFF.

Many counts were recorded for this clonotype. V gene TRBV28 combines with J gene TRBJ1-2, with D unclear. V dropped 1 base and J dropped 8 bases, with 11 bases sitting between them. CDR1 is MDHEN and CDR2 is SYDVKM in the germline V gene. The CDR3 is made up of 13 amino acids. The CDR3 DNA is TGTGCCAGCAGTTTATTGGGTTCCGGAGGCTACACCTTC. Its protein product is CASSLLGSGGYTF.

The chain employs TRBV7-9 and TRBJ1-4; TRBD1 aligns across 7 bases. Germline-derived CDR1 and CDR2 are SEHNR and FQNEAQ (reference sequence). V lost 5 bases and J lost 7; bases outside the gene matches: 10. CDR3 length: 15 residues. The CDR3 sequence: CASSRRQGSGEKLFF. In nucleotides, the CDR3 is TGTGCCAGCAGCCGACGACAGGGTTCTGGTGAAAAACTGTTTTTT.

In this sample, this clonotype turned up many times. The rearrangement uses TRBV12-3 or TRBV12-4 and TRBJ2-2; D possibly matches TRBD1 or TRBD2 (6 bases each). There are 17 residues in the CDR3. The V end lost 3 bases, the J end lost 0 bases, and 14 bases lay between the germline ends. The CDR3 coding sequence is TGTGCCAGCAGTTTGAGGGGGGTTACATCGAACACCGGGGAGCTGTTTTTT. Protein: CASSLRGVTSNTGELFF.

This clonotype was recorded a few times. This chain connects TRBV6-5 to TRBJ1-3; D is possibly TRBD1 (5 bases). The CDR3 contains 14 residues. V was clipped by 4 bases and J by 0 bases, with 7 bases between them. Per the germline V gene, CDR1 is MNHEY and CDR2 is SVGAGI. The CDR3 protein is CASSSTVSGNTIYF. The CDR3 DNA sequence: TGTGCCAGCAGTTCGACAGTCTCTGGAAACACCATATATTTT.

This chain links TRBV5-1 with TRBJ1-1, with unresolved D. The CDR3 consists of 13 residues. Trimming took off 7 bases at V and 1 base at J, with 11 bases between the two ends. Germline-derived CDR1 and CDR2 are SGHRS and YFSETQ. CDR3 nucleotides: TGCGCCAGCCGCCCCCACAGGAACACTGAAGCTTTCTTT. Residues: CASRPHRNTEAFF. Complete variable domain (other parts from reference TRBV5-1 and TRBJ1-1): KAGVTQTPRYLIKTRGQQVTLSCSPISGHRSVSWYQQTPGQGLQFLFEYFSETQRNKGNFPGRFSGRQFSNSRSEMNVSTLELGDSALYLCASRPHRNTEAFFGQGTRLTVV.

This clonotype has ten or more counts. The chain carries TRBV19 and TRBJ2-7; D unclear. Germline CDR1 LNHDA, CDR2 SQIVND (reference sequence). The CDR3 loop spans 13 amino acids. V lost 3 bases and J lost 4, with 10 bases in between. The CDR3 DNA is TGTGCCAGTAGTATTAGTACGACATACGAGCAGTACTTC. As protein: CASSISTTYEQYF. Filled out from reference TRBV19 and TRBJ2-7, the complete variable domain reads DGGITQSPKYLFRKEGQNVTLSCEQNLNHDAMYWYRQDPGQGLRLIYYSQIVNDFQKGDIAEGYSVSREKKESFPLTVTSAQKNPTAFYLCASSISTTYEQYFGPGTRLTVT.

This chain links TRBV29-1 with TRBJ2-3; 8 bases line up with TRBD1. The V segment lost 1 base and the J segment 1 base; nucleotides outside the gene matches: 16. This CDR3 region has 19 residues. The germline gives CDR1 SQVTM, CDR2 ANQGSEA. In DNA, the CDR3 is TGCAGCGTTGAAGGAATACCGGGACAGGACGTAGGAGGCACAGATACGCAGTATTTT. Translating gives CSVEGIPGQDVGGTDTQYF.

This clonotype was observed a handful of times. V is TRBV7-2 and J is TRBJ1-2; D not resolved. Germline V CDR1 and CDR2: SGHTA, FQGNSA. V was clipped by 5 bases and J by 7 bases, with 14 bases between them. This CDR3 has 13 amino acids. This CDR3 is CASSPTQLPGYTF. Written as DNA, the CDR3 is TGTGCCAGCAGCCCGACCCAACTTCCTGGCTACACCTTC.

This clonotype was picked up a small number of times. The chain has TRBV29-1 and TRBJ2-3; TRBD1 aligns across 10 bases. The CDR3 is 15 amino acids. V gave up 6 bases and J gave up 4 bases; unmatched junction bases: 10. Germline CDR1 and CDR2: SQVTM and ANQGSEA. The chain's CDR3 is CSVYGGTGVPDTQYF. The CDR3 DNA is TGCAGCGTATACGGAGGGACAGGGGTACCAGATACGCAGTATTTT.

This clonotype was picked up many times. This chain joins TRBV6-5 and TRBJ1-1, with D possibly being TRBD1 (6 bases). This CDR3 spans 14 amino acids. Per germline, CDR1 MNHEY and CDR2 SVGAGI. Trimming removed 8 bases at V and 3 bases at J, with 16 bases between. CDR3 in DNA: TGTGCCAGCTCCGTCGGAGGGGGGTACACTGAAGCTTTCTTT. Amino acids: CASSVGGGYTEAFF.

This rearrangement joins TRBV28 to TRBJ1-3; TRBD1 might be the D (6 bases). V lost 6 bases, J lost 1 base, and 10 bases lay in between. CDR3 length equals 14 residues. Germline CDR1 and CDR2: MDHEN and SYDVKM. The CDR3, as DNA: TGTGCCAGCAGAACTACAGGGTCTGGAAACACCATATATTTT. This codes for CASRTTGSGNTIYF.

This chain's CDR3 is CSASRQNQPQHF. The CDR3 DNA is TGCAGTGCTAGTAGGCAGAATCAGCCCCAGCATTTT. This chain joins TRBV20-1 and TRBJ1-5; D is ambiguous. In germline, CDR1 is DFQATT, CDR2 SNEGSKA (reference sequence). Trimming took off 3 bases at V and 4 bases at J, with 7 bases between the two ends. The CDR3 is made up of 12 amino acids.

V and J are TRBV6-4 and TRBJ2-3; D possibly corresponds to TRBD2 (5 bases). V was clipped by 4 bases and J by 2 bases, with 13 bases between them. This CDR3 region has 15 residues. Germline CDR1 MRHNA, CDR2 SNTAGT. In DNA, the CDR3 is TGTGCCAGCAGTGGAGGGATCGGGCCCACAGATACGCAGTATTTT. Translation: CASSGGIGPTDTQYF.

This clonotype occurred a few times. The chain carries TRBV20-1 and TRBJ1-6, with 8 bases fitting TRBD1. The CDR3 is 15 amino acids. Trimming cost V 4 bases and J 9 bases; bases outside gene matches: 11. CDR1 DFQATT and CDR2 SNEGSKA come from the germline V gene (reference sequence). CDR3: CSAKDPGGLGSPLHF. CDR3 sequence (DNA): TGCAGTGCTAAGGACCCAGGGGGCTTGGGTTCACCCCTCCACTTT.

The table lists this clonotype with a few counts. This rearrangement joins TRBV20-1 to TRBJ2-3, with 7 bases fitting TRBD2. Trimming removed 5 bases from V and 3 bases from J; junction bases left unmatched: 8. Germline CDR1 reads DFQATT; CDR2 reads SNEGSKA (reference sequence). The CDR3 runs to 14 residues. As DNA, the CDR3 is TGCAGTGCTCCCCCGGGGGGAGAGACAGATACGCAGTATTTT. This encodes CSAPPGGETDTQYF.

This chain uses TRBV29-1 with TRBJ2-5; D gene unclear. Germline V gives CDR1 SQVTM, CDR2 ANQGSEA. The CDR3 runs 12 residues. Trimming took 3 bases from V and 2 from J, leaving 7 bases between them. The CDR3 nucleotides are TGCAGCGTTGATCACCTACAAGAGACCCAGTACTTC. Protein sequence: CSVDHLQETQYF.

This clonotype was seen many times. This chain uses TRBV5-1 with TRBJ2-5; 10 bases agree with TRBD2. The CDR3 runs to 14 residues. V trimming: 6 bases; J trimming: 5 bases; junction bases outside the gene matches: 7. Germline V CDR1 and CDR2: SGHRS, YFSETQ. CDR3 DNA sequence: TGCGCCAGCAAAGCGGGAGGGCCAAGGGAGACCCAGTACTTC. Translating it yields CASKAGGPRETQYF.

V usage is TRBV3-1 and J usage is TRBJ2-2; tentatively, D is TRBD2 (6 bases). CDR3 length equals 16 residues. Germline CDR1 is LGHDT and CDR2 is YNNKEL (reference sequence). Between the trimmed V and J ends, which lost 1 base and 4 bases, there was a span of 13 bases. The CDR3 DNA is TGTGCCAGCAGCCAAGCCCGGGACTTTCCCACCGGGGAGCTGTTTTTT. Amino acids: CASSQARDFPTGELFF.

Here the CDR3 reads CSVTSSDTQYF. The CDR3 DNA follows: TGCAGCGTTACTAGCTCAGATACGCAGTATTTT. V usage is TRBV29-1 and J usage is TRBJ2-3; a possible D gene is TRBD2 (6 bases). Deletions cut 5 bases from V and 4 bases from J, with 7 bases between. The CDR3 is 11 amino acids. In germline, CDR1 is SQVTM, CDR2 ANQGSEA.

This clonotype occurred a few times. The CDR3 bases are TGCAGCGTTGTAGGGTCTGCAACTCTGAACACTGAAGCTTTCTTT. The encoded protein is CSVVGSATLNTEAFF. The V and J genes are TRBV29-1 and TRBJ1-1; D remains unclear. Germline-derived CDR1 and CDR2 are SQVTM and ANQGSEA. With 4 bases removed from V and 0 bases from J, the gap between germline ends came to 15 bases. This CDR3 comprises 15 residues. Variable domain in full (rest from reference TRBV29-1 and TRBJ1-1): SAVISQKPSRDICQRGTSLTIQCQVDSQVTMMFWYRQQPGQSLTLIATANQGSEATYESGFVIDKFPISRPNLTFSTLTVSNMSPEDSSIYLCSVVGSATLNTEAFFGQGTRLTVV.

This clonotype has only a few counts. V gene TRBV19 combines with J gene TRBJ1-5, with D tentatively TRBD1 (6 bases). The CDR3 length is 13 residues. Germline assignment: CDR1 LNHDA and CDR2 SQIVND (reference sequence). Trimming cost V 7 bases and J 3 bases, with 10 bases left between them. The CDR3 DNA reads TGTGCCAGTACCGGACAGCCCAATCAGCCCCAGCATTTT. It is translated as CASTGQPNQPQHF.

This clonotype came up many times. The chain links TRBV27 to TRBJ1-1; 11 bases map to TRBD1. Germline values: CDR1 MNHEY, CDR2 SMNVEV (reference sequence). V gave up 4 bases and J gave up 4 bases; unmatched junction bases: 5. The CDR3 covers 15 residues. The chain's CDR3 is CASSWLGQGATEAFF. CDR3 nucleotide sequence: TGTGCCAGCAGTTGGCTCGGACAGGGGGCCACTGAAGCTTTCTTT.

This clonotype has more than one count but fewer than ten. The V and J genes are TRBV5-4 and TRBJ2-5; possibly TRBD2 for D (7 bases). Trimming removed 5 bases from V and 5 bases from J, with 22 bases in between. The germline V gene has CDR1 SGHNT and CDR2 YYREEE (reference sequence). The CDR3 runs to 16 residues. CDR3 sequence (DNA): TGTGCCAGCAGATTACAGGGAGGGGTTGGATGGGAGACCCAGTACTTC. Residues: CASRLQGGVGWETQYF.

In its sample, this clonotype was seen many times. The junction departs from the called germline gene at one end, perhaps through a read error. CDR3 nucleotide sequence: TGTGCCAGCAGCGAAGAGGAGAACACTGAAGCTTTCTTT. It specifies CASSEEENTEAFF. This sequence joins TRBV2 and TRBJ1-1; D is undetermined. The CDR3 spans 13 residues. Germline V gives CDR1 SNHLY, CDR2 FYNNEI.

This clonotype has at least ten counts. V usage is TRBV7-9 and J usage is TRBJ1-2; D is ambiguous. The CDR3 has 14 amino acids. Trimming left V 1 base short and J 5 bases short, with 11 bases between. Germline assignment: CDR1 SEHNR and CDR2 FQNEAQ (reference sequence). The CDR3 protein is CASSLEGGSYGYTF. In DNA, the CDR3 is TGTGCCAGCAGCTTAGAGGGCGGCTCTTATGGCTACACCTTC.

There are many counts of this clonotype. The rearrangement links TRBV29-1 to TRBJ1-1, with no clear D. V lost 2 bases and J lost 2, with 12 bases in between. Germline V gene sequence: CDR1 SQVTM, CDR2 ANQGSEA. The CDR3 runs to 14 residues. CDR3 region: CSVEHAQPNTEAFF. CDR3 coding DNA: TGCAGCGTTGAACACGCGCAGCCCAACACTGAAGCTTTCTTT.

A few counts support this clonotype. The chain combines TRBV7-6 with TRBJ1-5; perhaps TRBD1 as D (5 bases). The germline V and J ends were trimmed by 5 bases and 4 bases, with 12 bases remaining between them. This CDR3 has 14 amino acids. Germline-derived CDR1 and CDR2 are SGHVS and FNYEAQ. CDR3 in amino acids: CASSKRGLNQPQHF. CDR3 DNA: TGTGCCAGCAGCAAAAGGGGCCTAAATCAGCCCCAGCATTTT.

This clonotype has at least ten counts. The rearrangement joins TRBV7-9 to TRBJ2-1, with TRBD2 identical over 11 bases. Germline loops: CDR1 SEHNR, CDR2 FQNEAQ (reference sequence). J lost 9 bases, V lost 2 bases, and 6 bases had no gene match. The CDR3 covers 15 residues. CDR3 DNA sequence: TGTGCCAGCAGCTTAACTAGCGGGAGTTATAGTGAGCAGTTCTTC. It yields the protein CASSLTSGSYSEQFF.

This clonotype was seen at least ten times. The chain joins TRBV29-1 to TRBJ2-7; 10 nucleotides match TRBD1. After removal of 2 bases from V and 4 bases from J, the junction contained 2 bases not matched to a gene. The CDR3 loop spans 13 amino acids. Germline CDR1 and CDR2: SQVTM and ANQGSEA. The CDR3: CSVELDRGYEQYF. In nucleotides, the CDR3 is TGCAGCGTTGAACTGGACAGGGGGTACGAGCAGTACTTC.

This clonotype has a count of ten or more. The CDR3: CATPWGRPSQAYEQYF. The CDR3 bases are TGTGCCACCCCTTGGGGCAGACCTAGCCAAGCCTACGAGCAGTACTTC. V usage is TRBV19 and J usage is TRBJ2-7; D may be TRBD1 or TRBD2 (5 bases each). The germline V gene has CDR1 LNHDA and CDR2 SQIVND (reference sequence). CDR3 length equals 16 residues. Deletions cut 10 bases from V and 2 bases from J, with 24 bases between.